This T cell receptor (beta chain) was identified in a study of T cell responses to AZD1222 COVID-19 vaccine. The overall study: Some second doses came at about 4 weeks and others at about 12 weeks; these were pooled.

This CDR3 region has 12 residues. V was cut by 3 bases and J by 3 bases, with 3 bases left in between. Germline V gene sequence: CDR1 MNHNS, CDR2 SASEGT. Sequencing was performed with immunoSEQ multiplex PCR; in TCRdb, only in-frame clones are kept and a portion is missing. In the table there are 150,000 or so clones, 85% to 95% of which are singletons. The receptor was isolated from an adult in good health. The chain employs TRBV6-1 and TRBJ1-3; D is unclear. Sequenced here: peripheral blood, sampled on day 0 of AZD1222 vaccination. The DNA of the CDR3 is TGTGCCAGCAGTGATTATGGAAACACCATATATTTT. Amino acids: CASSDYGNTIYF.